The following is a T cell receptor beta chain sequence with its context. Its specificity is not known. Three rounds of nested PCR, following a modified ARM-PCR protocol, produced the TCRbeta library. TCRdb itself ran the multiplex PCR reads through MiXCR, one entry per CDR3 protein. The profile shows 65,000 to 75,000 distinct CDR3 sequences, roughly 73% of them singletons. The template was RNA from unsorted bulk tissue. This entry belongs to a study of tumor and adjacent non-tumor tissue in lung cancer. Study as a whole: Samples averaged roughly 4 million productive TCRbeta reads each. Study-wide findings and caveats: TCR diversity was significantly greater in tumor than normal lung tissue.

CDR3 size: 14 residues. The V gene's germline CDR1 is LGHNT and CDR2 FRNRAP. With 1 base removed from V and 3 bases from J, the gap between germline ends came to 9 bases. The specimen was lung tumor tissue. The clonotype comes from a man aged 55 to 70 with non-small cell lung cancer. The chain joins TRBV12-5 to TRBJ1-1; D gene unclear. The CDR3 spells CASGLEAGDTEAFF. The CDR3 DNA follows: TGTGCTAGTGGTTTGGAGGCCGGGGACACTGAAGCTTTCTTT.